Presented here are 28 T cell receptor delta chains from one specimen sequenced in a study of gamma-delta T cells after stem cell transplantation. TCRdb repeated clone calling on the RT-PCR reads with CATT. The sample shows fewer than 2,000 delta-chain clones, 30% to 35% of them seen only once. Sequences were obtained from gamma-delta T cells. These receptors all come from a human donor. It is not recorded whose cells these are; they may come from a transplant donor.

V and J are TRDV2 and TRDJ2; 11 bases match TRDD3. The CDR3 is 18 amino acids. Germline CDR1 is GEAIGNYY and CDR2 is EKD. Losses at the gene ends were 0 bases for V and 12 bases for J; bases not matched to a gene: 17. CDR3 protein: CACDTVAGVGDTRGKLFF. The CDR3 DNA reads TGTGCCTGTGACACCGTAGCAGGAGTGGGGGATACGCGGGGTAAACTCTTCTTT.

The sample holds a few counts of this clone. At one end, the junction sequence differs from germline, possibly due to a read error. The genes are TRDV2 and TRDJ1; D is unresolved. This CDR3 has 16 residues. From germline, CDR1 is GEAIGNYY and CDR2 EKD. CDR3 in DNA: TGTGCCTGTGACACAGTGTCCGGGAGGGTAGACGATGAACTCATCTTT. Translation gives CACDTVSGRVDDELIF.

This clone has only a few counts. This may stem from a read error, because a much larger clone lies one nucleotide away. J is TRDJ1 and V is TRDV2; D is possibly TRDD2 (5 bases). The CDR3 consists of 13 residues. CDR1 and CDR2 from the germline V gene are GEAIGNYY and EKD. V lost 3 bases and J lost 2, with 9 bases in between. For the CDR3, the DNA is TGTGCCTGTGACTCCTATGGAACCGATAAACTCATCTTT. Translating gives CACDSYGTDKLIF.

Concerning this clone: One base separates it from a far larger clone, so it is likely a read error. This sample includes further DNA sequences coding for the same CDR3. The genes are TRDV2 and TRDJ1; 8 positions agree with TRDD3. Germline lookup yields CDR1 GEAIGNYY and CDR2 EKD. CDR3 size: 16 residues. The CDR3, as DNA: TGTGCCTGTGACACTGTAAGAGGGGATACTCGCGATAAACTAATCTTT. Encoded protein: CACDTVRGDTRDKLIF.

The rearrangement links TRDV2 to TRDJ1; 7 bases map to TRDD3. The CDR3 has 18 amino acids. The germline CDR1 and CDR2 sequences are GEAIGNYY and EKD. J lost 0 bases, V lost 3 bases, and 15 bases had no gene match. The CDR3 nucleotides read TGTGCCTGTGACGAGATCTGGGGGCAAAGGACGTACACCGATAAACTCATCTTT. This translates into CACDEIWGQRTYTDKLIF.

By sample fraction, this clone is medium-sized. J is TRDJ1 and V is TRDV2, with 13 nucleotides matching TRDD3. CDR3 size: 18 residues. The V segment lost 2 bases and the J segment 1 base; nucleotides outside the gene matches: 9. Germline-derived CDR1 and CDR2 are GEAIGNYY and EKD. The CDR3 bases are TGTGCCTGTGACATCACCCCCTACTGGGGGATACGCACCGATAAACTCATCTTT. Residues: CACDITPYWGIRTDKLIF.

This clone was seen a few times. Given a far larger clone just one base away, this is likely a sequencing read error. V is TRDV2 and J is TRDJ1; D might be TRDD2 (6 bases). CDR1 is GEAIGNYY, CDR2 EKD, per germline. V lost 0 bases to trimming and J lost 0 bases, with 10 bases between them. The CDR3 runs to 15 residues. The CDR3 here is CACDTVSFHTDKLIF. DNA for the CDR3: TGTGCCTGTGACACCGTCTCCTTCCACACCGATAAACTCATCTTT.

This CDR3 reads CACDPLPALLGDTKLIF. CDR3 coding DNA: TGTGCCTGTGACCCTCTTCCCGCCCTACTGGGGGATACGAAACTCATCTTT. V usage is TRDV2 and J usage is TRDJ1; 13 positions agree with TRDD3. V shed 3 bases and J 8 bases; nucleotides not matched to a gene: 14. Germline lookup yields CDR1 GEAIGNYY and CDR2 EKD. The length of the CDR3 is 17 residues.

This clone has a handful of counts. A read error is the likely source, as a far larger clone sits one nucleotide away. The rearrangement links TRDV2 to TRDJ2, with 8 bases lining up with TRDD3. This CDR3 region has 14 residues. Germline V gene sequence: CDR1 GEAIGNYY, CDR2 EKD. V shed 2 bases and J 10 bases; nucleotides not matched to a gene: 8. The CDR3, as DNA: TGTGCCTGTGACAAACTGGGGGGACGGAAACAACTCTTCTTT. It encodes CACDKLGGRKQLFF.

Note on this clone: This likely came from a read error, as a far larger clone is one base away. The CDR3 DNA sequence: TGTGCCTGTGACACCGTATCGCAGGCTGAAAATACTGAGGGGCCAGGGACCGATAAACTCATCTTT. Encoded protein: CACDTVSQAENTEGPGTDKLIF. V and J are TRDV2 and TRDJ1; possibly TRDD1 for D (5 bases). V lost 0 bases, J lost 2 bases, and 33 bases lay in between. This CDR3 region has 22 residues. Looked up from germline, CDR1 is GEAIGNYY and CDR2 is EKD.

This clone was seen more than once but under ten times. The chain carries TRDV2 and TRDJ1; 10 bases are shared with TRDD3. Germline trimming cut 3 bases from V and 0 bases from J; bases unmatched to any gene: 12. CDR3 length equals 18 residues. Germline lookup yields CDR1 GEAIGNYY and CDR2 EKD. The CDR3 nucleotides read TGTGCCTGTGACGTACTGGGGGATTTCCATGGGAACACCGATAAACTCATCTTT. Protein product: CACDVLGDFHGNTDKLIF.

This chain uses TRDV2 with TRDJ1; 8 bases match TRDD3. This CDR3 region has 17 residues. V dropped 5 bases and J dropped 8; count of bases not matched to a gene: 21. The germline V gene has CDR1 GEAIGNYY and CDR2 EKD. Here the CDR3 reads CACGTAGGGGERDKLIF. The CDR3, as DNA: TGTGCCTGTGGCACGGCTGGGGGAGGCGGCGAGCGGGACAAACTCATCTTT.

This clone counts as large. Other DNA sequences in this sample translate to the same CDR3. The chain combines TRDV2 with TRDJ2; 8 nucleotides agree with TRDD3. V lost 1 base, J lost 2 bases, and 8 bases stayed unmatched. Germline-derived CDR1 and CDR2 are GEAIGNYY and EKD. This CDR3 contains 17 residues. The CDR3 loop reads CACDTLTTGGLTAQLFF. CDR3 bases: TGTGCCTGTGACACTTTAACTACTGGGGGGTTGACAGCACAACTCTTCTTT.

With regard to this clone: Other nucleotide sequences in the sample specify the same CDR3. The J gene is TRDJ1, the V gene TRDV2; D possibly matches TRDD1 or TRDD3 (5 bases each). V gave up 0 bases and J gave up 6 bases, with 37 bases separating them. CDR3 length equals 22 residues. Germline V CDR1 and CDR2: GEAIGNYY, EKD. The CDR3 region has the DNA TGTGCCTGTGACACCGTCTCGCCGGCTGAAAATACTGGTGGGCCAGGGACCTATAAACTCATCTTT. It translates to CACDTVSPAENTGGPGTYKLIF.

In its sample, this clone was seen a few times. One base away lies a much larger clone, so this may be a sequencing read error. This chain uses TRDV2 with TRDJ1; the match to TRDD3 covers 12 bases. J lost 3 bases, V lost 5 bases, and 15 bases had no gene match. CDR3 length: 18 residues. Germline V lookup: CDR1 GEAIGNYY, CDR2 EKD. The CDR3 DNA reads TGTGCCTGTGGCACTCTGGGGGATACGCGGGCGGTGTCCGATAAACTCATCTTT. Translating gives CACGTLGDTRAVSDKLIF.

The chain is built from TRDV2 and TRDJ1, with TRDD2 as a possible D gene (6 bases). The germline CDR1 and CDR2 sequences are GEAIGNYY and EKD. The V end lost 2 bases, the J end lost 6 bases, and 39 bases lay between the germline ends. The CDR3 has 22 residues. The CDR3 nucleotides are TGTGCCTGTGACAGTGTCGTGGATCATGCGAGGAGTGGTGCTGGTTCTTCCTATAAACTCATCTTT. Translation: CACDSVVDHARSGAGSSYKLIF.

This clone was observed a handful of times. A clone one base away is much larger, so this may be a read error. Other DNA sequences in the same sample also yield this CDR3. V gene TRDV2 combines with J gene TRDJ1; TRDD3 agrees at 13 bases. This CDR3 is built from 19 residues. CDR1 is GEAIGNYY, CDR2 EKD, per germline. The CDR3 nucleotides read TGTGCCTGTGACACCATAGGGCCACTGGGGGATACGAGAACCGATAAACTCATCTTC. This translates into CACDTIGPLGDTRTDKLIF.

This chain connects TRDV2 to TRDJ1, with TRDD3 identical over 13 bases. J gave up 0 bases and V 0 bases, and 6 bases lay outside the gene matches. Germline V gives CDR1 GEAIGNYY, CDR2 EKD. The CDR3 is made up of 18 amino acids. The CDR3 bases are TGTGCCTGTGACACCGTTACTGGGGGATACGGGGACACCGATAAACTCATCTTT. It codes for CACDTVTGGYGDTDKLIF.

This clone appeared a few times. The chain is built from TRDV2 and TRDJ1, with 9 nucleotides matching TRDD3. V trimming: 0 bases; J trimming: 2 bases; junction bases outside the gene matches: 15. Germline assignment: CDR1 GEAIGNYY and CDR2 EKD. The CDR3 consists of 19 residues. CDR3 bases: TGTGCCTGTGACACCTTGCTTCGAACTGGGGGAGTGCGGACCGATAAACTCATCTTT. Protein: CACDTLLRTGGVRTDKLIF.

A remark on this clone: A far larger clone is one base from this, pointing to a likely read error. In the same sample, other DNA sequences code for this CDR3. V is TRDV2 and J is TRDJ3, with D maybe TRDD3 (6 bases). The V end was cut by 0 bases, the J end by 4 bases, with 15 bases between. Per germline, CDR1 GEAIGNYY and CDR2 EKD. CDR3 length: 18 amino acids. The CDR3 nucleotides are TGTGCCTGTGACACCGCGGGGATTAGCTCTTGGGACACCCGACAGATGTTTTTC. Protein sequence: CACDTAGISSWDTRQMFF.

As to this clone: At one end the junction does not follow the germline gene, possibly because of a read error. The chain combines TRDV2 with TRDJ1; 13 nucleotides line up with TRDD3. This CDR3 comprises 19 residues. In germline, CDR1 is GEAIGNYY, CDR2 EKD. The DNA of the CDR3 is TGTGCCTGTGACACCCTAATACTGGGGGATACGCACGTCCCCGATAACCTCATCTTT. Residues: CACDTLILGDTHVPDNLIF.

Points on this clone: It is likely a read error: a sequence one base away is far more abundant. Other nucleotide sequences from this sample produce the same CDR3. The V and J genes are TRDV2 and TRDJ1; TRDD3 agrees at 8 bases. Germline CDR1 reads GEAIGNYY; CDR2 reads EKD. Unmatched junction bases numbered 11, after V lost 3 bases and J lost 3 bases. This CDR3 has 16 amino acids. CDR3 in amino acids: CACDLLGATGPDKLIF. The CDR3 DNA is TGTGCCTGTGACTTACTGGGGGCCACGGGGCCCGATAAACTCATCTTT.

The DNA for the CDR3 is TGTGCCTGTGACTCCGTACTGGGGGGTACTAGCTCCTGGGACACCCGACAGATGTTTTTC. Its translation is CACDSVLGGTSSWDTRQMFF. This chain joins TRDV2 and TRDJ3; 8 bases map to TRDD3. V shed 3 bases, J shed 0 bases, and the junction held 12 bases outside the gene matches. CDR3 length: 20 amino acids. In germline, CDR1 is GEAIGNYY, CDR2 EKD.

Remarks on this clone: It is likely a read error: a sequence one base away is far more abundant. The chain combines TRDV2 with TRDJ1; no reliable D call. Trimming removed 0 bases at V and 1 base at J, with 11 bases between. Germline CDR1 reads GEAIGNYY; CDR2 reads EKD. CDR3 size: 15 residues. The CDR3, as DNA: TGTGCCTGTGACACCGTATCTGAAACCACCGATAAACTCATCTTT. It yields the protein CACDTVSETTDKLIF.

This clone occurred a few times. V gene TRDV2 combines with J gene TRDJ1; no firm D call. Germline V gives CDR1 GEAIGNYY, CDR2 EKD. V was pared by 3 bases and J by 1 base, with 11 bases between. The CDR3 sequence is 14 residues long. CDR3: CACDPIILTDKLIF. CDR3 in DNA: TGTGCCTGTGACCCAATAATCCTCACCGATAAACTCATCTTT.

Of note for this clone: Since a far larger clone is one base different, this is likely a read error. The chain recombines TRDV2 with TRDJ1; 10 bases align to TRDD3. This CDR3 comprises 18 residues. Germline CDR1 reads GEAIGNYY; CDR2 reads EKD. Here the CDR3 DNA reads TGTGCCTGTGACCGCATTCCTACGGGGGATACGCTCACCTATAAACTCATCTTT. Encoded protein: CACDRIPTGDTLTYKLIF.

This chain joins TRDV2 and TRDJ1, with TRDD2 as a possible D gene (5 bases). Trimming stripped 3 bases from V and 1 base from J, with 17 bases between. Per germline, CDR1 GEAIGNYY and CDR2 EKD. This CDR3 contains 16 residues. As DNA, the CDR3 is TGTGCCTGTGACCCCCTGTTGGGCCTACGCACCGATAAACTCATCTTT. This sequence encodes CACDPLLGLRTDKLIF.

This clone came up a few times. This chain links TRDV2 with TRDJ1, with 10 bases that match TRDD3. This CDR3 comprises 19 residues. The germline CDR1 and CDR2 sequences are GEAIGNYY and EKD. J was trimmed by 0 bases and V by 0 bases; bases with no gene match: 12. The CDR3 DNA reads TGTGCCTGTGACACCGTGGGTACTGGGGGATCTTCTTACACCGATAAACTCATCTTT. This sequence encodes CACDTVGTGGSSYTDKLIF.